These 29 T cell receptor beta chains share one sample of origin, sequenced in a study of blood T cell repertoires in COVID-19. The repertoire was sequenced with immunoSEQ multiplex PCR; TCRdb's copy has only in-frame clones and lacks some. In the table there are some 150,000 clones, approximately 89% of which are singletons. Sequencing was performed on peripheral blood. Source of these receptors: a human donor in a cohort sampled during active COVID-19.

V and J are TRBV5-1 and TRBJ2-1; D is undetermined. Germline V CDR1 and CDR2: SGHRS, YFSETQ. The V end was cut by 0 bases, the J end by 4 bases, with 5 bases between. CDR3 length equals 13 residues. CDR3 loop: CASSLGQYNEQFF. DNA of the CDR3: TGCGCCAGCAGCTTGGGGCAGTACAATGAGCAGTTCTTC. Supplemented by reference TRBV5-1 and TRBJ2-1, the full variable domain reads KAGVTQTPRYLIKTRGQQVTLSCSPISGHRSVSWYQQTPGQGLQFLFEYFSETQRNKGNFPGRFSGRQFSNSRSEMNVSTLELGDSALYLCASSLGQYNEQFFGPGTRLTVL.

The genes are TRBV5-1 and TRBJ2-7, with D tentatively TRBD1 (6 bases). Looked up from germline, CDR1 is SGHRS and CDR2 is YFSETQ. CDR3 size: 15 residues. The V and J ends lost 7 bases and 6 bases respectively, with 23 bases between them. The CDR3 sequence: CASYSGAGTGTEQYF. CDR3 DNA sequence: TGCGCCAGCTACTCCGGGGCGGGCACAGGGACCGAGCAGTACTTC.

This CDR3 reads CASSQEPNQPQHF. The CDR3 DNA reads TGTGCCAGCAGCCAGGAACCCAATCAGCCCCAGCATTTT. The chain joins TRBV7-2 to TRBJ1-5; D call uncertain. Germline-derived CDR1 and CDR2 are SGHTA and FQGNSA. This CDR3 comprises 13 residues. The V gene lost 5 bases and the J gene lost 3 bases, with 8 bases spanning the gap.

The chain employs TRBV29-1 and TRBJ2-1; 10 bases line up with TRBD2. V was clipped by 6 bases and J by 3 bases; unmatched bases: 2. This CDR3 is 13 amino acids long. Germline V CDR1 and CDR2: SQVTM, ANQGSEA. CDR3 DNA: TGCAGCGTCCCTAGCGGGGGCTACAATGAGCAGTTCTTC. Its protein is CSVPSGGYNEQFF.

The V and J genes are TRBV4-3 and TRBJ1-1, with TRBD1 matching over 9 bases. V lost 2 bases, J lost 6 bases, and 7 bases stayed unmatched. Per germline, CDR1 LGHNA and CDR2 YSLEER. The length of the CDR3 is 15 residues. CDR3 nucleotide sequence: TGCGCCAGCAGCCAATCTGCGGGACAGGGCGCTGAAGCTTTCTTT. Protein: CASSQSAGQGAEAFF.

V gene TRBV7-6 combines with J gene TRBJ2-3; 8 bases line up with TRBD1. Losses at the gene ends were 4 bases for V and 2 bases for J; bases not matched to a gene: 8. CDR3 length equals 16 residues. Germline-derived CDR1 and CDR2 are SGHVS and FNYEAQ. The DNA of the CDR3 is TGTGCCAGCAGCTCCGGGACAGGAAGGTACACAGATACGCAGTATTTT. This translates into CASSSGTGRYTDTQYF.

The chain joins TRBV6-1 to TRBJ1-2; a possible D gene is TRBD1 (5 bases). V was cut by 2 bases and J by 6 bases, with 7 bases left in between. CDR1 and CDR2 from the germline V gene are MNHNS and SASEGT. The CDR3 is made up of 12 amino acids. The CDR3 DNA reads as TGTGCCAGCAGTGAACGGGGGGATGGCTACACCTTC. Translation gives CASSERGDGYTF.

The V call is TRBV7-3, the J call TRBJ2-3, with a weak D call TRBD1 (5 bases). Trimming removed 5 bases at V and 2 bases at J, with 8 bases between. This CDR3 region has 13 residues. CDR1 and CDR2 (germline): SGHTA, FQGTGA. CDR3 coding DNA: TGTGCCAGCAGCGACAGTTCCACAGATACGCAGTATTTT. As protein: CASSDSSTDTQYF. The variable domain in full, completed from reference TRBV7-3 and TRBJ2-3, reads GAGVSQTPSNKVTEKGKYVELRCDPISGHTALYWYRQSLGQGPEFLIYFQGTGAADDSGLPNDRFFAVRPEGSVSTLKIQRTERGDSAVYLCASSDSSTDTQYFGPGTRLTVL.

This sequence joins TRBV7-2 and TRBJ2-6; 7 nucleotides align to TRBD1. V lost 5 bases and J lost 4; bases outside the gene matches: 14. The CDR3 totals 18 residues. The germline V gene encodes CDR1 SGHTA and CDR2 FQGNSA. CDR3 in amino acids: CASSLGTDPTAGANVLTF. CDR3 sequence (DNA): TGTGCCAGCAGCCTGGGGACAGACCCCACGGCCGGGGCCAACGTCCTGACTTTC.

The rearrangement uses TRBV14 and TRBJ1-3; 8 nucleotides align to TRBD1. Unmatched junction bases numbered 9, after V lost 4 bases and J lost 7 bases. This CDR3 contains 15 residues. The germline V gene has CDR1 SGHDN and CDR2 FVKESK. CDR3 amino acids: CASSPVDRELNTIYF. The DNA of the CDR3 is TGTGCCAGCAGCCCCGTGGACAGGGAATTGAACACCATATATTTT.

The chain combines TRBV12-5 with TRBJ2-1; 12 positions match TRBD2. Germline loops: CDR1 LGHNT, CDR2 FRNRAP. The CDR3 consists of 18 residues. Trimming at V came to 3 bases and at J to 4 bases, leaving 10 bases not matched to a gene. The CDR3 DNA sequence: TGTGCTAGTGGTTTCCATGTACTAGCGGGGGGAGATTACAATGAGCAGTTCTTC. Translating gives CASGFHVLAGGDYNEQFF.

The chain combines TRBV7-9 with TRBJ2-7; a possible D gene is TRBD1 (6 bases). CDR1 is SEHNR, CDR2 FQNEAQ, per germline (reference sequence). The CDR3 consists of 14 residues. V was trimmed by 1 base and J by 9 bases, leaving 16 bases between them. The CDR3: CASSLEDSPRGQYF. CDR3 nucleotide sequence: TGTGCCAGCAGCTTAGAGGACAGTCCTCGCGGGCAGTACTTC.

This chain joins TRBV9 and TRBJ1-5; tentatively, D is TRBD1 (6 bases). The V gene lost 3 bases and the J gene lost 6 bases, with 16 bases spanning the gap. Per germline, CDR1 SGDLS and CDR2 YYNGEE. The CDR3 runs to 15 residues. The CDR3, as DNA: TGTGCCAGCAGCGCGAATACAGGGATAGGTCAGCCCCAGCATTTT. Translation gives CASSANTGIGQPQHF.

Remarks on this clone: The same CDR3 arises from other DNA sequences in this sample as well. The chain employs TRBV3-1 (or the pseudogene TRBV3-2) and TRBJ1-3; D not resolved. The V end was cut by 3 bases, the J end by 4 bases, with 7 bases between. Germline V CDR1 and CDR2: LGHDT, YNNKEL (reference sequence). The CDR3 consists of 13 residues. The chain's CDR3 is CASSQGRGNTIYF. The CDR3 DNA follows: TGTGCCAGCAGCCAGGGGAGAGGAAACACCATATATTTT.

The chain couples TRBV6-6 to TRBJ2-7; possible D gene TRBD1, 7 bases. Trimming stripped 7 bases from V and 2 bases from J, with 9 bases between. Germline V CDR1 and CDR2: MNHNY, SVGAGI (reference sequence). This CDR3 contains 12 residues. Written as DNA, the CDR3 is TGTGCCAGCACCAGGGGGGCCTACGAGCAGTACTTC. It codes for CASTRGAYEQYF.

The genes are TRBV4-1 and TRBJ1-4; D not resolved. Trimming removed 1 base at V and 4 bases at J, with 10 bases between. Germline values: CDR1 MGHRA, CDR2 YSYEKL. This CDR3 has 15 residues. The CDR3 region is CASSQGGRINEKLFF. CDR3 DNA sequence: TGCGCCAGCAGCCAAGGCGGCAGAATTAATGAAAAACTGTTTTTT.

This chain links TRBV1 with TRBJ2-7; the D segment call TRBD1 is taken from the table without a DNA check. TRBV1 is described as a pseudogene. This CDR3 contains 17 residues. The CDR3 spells CTSSQDRCQGGPGEQYF. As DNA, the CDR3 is TGCACCAGCAGCCAAGATCGGTGTCAGGGTGGACCCGGCGAGCAGTACTTC.

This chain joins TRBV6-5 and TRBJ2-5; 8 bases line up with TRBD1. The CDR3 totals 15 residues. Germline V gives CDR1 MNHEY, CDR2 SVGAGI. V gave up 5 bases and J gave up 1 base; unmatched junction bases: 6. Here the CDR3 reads CASSQGAPTQETQYF. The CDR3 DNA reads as TGTGCCAGCAGTCAGGGGGCTCCGACCCAAGAGACCCAGTACTTC.

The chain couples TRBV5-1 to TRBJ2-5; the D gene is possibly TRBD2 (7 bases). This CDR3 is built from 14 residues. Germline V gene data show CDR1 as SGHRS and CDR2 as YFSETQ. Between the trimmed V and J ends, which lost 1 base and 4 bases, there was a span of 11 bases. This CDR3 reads CASSLRGAGETQYF. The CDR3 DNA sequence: TGCGCCAGCAGCTTGCGGGGGGCCGGAGAGACCCAGTACTTC.

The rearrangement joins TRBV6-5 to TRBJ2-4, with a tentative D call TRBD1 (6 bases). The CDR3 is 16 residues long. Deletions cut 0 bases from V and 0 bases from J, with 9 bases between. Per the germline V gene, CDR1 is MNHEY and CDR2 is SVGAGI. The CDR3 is CASSYSGGIAKNIQYF. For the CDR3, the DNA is TGTGCCAGCAGTTACTCTGGGGGCATAGCCAAAAACATTCAGTACTTC.

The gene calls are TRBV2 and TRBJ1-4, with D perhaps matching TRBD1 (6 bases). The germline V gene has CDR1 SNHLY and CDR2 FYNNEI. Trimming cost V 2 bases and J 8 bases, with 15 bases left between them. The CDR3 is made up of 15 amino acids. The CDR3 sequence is CASSELGALHEKLFF. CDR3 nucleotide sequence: TGTGCCAGCAGTGAATTGGGGGCGTTGCACGAAAAACTGTTTTTT.

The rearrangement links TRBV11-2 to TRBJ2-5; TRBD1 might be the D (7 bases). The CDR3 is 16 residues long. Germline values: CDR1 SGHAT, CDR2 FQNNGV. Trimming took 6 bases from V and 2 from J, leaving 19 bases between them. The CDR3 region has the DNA TGTGCCAGCAGTCAATCTAGGGGGCGGGGACAAGAGACCCAGTACTTC. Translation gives CASSQSRGRGQETQYF.

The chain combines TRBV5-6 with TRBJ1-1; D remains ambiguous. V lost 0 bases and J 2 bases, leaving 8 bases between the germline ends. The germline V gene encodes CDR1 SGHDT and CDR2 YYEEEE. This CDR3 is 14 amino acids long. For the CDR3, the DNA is TGTGCCAGCAGCTTGGGGCGGTACAACACTGAAGCTTTCTTT. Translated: CASSLGRYNTEAFF.

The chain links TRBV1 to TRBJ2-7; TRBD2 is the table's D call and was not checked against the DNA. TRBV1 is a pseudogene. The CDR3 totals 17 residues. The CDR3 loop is CTSSQDTTGGVTYEQYF. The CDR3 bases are TGCACCAGCAGCCAAGACACCACTGGGGGGGTGACCTACGAGCAGTACTTC.

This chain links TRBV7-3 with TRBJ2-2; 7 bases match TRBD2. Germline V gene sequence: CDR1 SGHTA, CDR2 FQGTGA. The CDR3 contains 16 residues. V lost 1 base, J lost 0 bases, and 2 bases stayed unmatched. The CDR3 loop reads CASSLNGGSNTGELFF. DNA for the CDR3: TGTGCCAGCAGCTTAAACGGGGGGTCGAACACCGGGGAGCTGTTTTTT.

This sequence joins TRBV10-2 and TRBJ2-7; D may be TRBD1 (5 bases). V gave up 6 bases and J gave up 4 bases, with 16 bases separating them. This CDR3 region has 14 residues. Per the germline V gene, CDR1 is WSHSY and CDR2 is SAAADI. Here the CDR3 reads CASRQQSGIYEQYF. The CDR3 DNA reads TGCGCCAGCAGACAGCAGTCAGGGATATACGAGCAGTACTTC.

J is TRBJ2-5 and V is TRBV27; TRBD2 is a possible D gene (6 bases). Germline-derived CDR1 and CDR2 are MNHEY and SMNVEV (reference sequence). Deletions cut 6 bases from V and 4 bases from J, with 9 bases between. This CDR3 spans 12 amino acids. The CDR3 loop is CASRTSSETQYF. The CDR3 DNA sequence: TGTGCCAGCAGGACTAGTTCAGAGACCCAGTACTTC.

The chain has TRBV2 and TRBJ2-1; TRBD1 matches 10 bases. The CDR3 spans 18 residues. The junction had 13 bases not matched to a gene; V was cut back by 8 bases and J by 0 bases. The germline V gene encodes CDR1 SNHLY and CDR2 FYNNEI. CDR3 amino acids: CASRGGQGRGSSYNEQFF. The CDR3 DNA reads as TGTGCCAGCCGCGGGGGACAGGGGCGTGGGAGCTCCTACAATGAGCAGTTCTTC.

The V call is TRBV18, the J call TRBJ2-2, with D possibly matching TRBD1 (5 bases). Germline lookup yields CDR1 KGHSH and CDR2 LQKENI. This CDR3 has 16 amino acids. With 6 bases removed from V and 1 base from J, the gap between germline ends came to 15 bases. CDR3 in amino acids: CASSPDTLMNTGELFF. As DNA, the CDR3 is TGTGCCAGCTCCCCGGACACCCTGATGAACACCGGGGAGCTGTTTTTT.